This T cell receptor beta chain was captured in a study of control samples from healthy donors and cancer patients. Generated by immunoSEQ multiplex PCR, the TCRdb table keeps only in-frame clones and is missing some. The sample comprises roughly 130,000 clones, under 95% of which are singletons, and roughly 7.8% rests with the top ten. The CDR3 consists of 15 residues. Per the germline V gene, CDR1 is SGHRS and CDR2 is YFSETQ. Trimming cost V 4 bases and J 7 bases, with 20 bases left between them. The chain is built from TRBV5-1 and TRBJ1-1, with D uncertain. The TCR comes from a young man in good health. Sequencing was done on a sample of blood. Here the CDR3 reads CASSLRPGQDIEAFF. The CDR3 DNA reads TGCGCCAGCAGCCTACGGCCGGGTCAGGATATTGAAGCTTTCTTT.